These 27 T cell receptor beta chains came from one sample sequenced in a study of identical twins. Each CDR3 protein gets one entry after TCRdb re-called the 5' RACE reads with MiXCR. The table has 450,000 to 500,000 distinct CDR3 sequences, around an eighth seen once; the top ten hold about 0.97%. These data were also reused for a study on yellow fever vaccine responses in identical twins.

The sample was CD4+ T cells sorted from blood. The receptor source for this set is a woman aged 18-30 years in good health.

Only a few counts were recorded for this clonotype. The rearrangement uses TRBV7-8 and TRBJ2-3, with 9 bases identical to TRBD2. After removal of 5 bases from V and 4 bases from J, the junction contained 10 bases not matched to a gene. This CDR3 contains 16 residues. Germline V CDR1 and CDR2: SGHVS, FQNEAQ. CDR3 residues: CASSRIGGRASDTQYF. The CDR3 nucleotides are TGTGCCAGCAGCCGAATCGGCGGGAGGGCCTCAGATACGCAGTATTTT. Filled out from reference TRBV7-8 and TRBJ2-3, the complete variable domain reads GAGVSQSPRYKVAKRGQDVALRCDPISGHVSLFWYQQALGQGPEFLTYFQNEAQLDKSGLPSDRFFAERPEGSVSTLKIQRTQQEDSAVYLCASSRIGGRASDTQYFGPGTRLTVL.

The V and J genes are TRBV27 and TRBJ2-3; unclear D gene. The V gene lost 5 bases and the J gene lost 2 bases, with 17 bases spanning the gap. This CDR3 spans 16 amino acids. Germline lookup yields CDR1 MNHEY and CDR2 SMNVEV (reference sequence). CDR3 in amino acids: CASSRYSDPITDTQYF. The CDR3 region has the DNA TGTGCCAGCAGTCGCTACAGCGACCCCATCACAGATACGCAGTATTTT.

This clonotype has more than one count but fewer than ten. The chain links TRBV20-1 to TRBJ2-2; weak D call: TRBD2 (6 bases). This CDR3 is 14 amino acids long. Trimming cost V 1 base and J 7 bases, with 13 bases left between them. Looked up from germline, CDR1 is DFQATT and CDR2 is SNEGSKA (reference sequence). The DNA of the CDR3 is TGCAGTGCTAGAGTCAAGGGAGGAGTCGGGGAGCTGTTTTTT. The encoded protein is CSARVKGGVGELFF.

CDR3: CASSLSRTTYGYTF. The CDR3 region has the DNA TGTGCCAGCAGCTTGTCCAGGACCACCTATGGCTACACCTTC. V gene TRBV5-6 combines with J gene TRBJ1-2; D is uncertain. Trimming took off 1 base at V and 4 bases at J, with 11 bases between the two ends. The CDR3 sequence is 14 residues long. Germline V gene lookup returns CDR1 SGHDT and CDR2 YYEEEE.

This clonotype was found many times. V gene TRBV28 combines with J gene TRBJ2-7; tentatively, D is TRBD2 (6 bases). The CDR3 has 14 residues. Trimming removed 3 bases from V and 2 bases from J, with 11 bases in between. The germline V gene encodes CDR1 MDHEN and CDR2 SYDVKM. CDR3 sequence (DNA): TGTGCCAGCAGTTTCAGGCGGGGTACCTACGAGCAGTACTTC. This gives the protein CASSFRRGTYEQYF. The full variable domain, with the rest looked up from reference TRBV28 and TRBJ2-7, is DVKVTQSSRYLVKRTGEKVFLECVQDMDHENMFWYRQDPGLGLRLIYFSYDVKMKEKGDIPEGYSVSREKKERFSLILESASTNQTSMYLCASSFRRGTYEQYFGPGTRLTVT.

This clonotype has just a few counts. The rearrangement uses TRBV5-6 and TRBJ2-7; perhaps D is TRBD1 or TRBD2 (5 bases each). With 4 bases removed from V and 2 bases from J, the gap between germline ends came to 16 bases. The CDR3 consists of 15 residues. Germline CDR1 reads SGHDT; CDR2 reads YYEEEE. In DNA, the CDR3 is TGTGCCAGCAGCGTCCGGGACGGCGGTACCTACGAGCAGTACTTC. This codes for CASSVRDGGTYEQYF.

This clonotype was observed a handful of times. CDR3 in DNA: TGTGCCAGCAGTTACTCGGTACAGCTATACGAGCAGTACTTC. Its protein is CASSYSVQLYEQYF. The chain is built from TRBV6-5 and TRBJ2-7; D is unresolved. Trimming removed 0 bases from V and 4 bases from J, with 10 bases in between. CDR1 and CDR2 (germline): MNHEY, SVGAGI. This CDR3 is 14 amino acids long.

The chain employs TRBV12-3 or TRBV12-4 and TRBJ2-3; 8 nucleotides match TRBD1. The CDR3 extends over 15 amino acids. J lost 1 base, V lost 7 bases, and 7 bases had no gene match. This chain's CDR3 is CASKLTGDGTDTQYF. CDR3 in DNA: TGTGCCAGCAAACTGACAGGGGACGGCACAGATACGCAGTATTTT.

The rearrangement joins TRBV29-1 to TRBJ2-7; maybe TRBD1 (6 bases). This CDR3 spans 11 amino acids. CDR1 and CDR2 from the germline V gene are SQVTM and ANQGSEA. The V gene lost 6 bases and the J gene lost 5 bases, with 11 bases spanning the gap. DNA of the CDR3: TGCAGCGTCAGCAGGGGTAACGAGCAGTACTTC. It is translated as CSVSRGNEQYF.

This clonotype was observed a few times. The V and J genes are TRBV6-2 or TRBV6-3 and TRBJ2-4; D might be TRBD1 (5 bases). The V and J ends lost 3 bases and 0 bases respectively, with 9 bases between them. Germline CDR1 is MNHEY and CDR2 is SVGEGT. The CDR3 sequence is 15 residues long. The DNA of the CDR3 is TGTGCCAGCAGTTATCAGGGAATAGCCAAAAACATTCAGTACTTC. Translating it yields CASSYQGIAKNIQYF.

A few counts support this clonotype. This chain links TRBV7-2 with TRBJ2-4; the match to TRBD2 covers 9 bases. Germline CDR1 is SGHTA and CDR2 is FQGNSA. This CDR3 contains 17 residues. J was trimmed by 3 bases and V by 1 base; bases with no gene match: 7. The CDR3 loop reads CASSLGDSGSIKNIQYF. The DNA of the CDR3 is TGTGCCAGCAGCTTAGGTGATAGCGGGAGTATCAAAAACATTCAGTACTTC.

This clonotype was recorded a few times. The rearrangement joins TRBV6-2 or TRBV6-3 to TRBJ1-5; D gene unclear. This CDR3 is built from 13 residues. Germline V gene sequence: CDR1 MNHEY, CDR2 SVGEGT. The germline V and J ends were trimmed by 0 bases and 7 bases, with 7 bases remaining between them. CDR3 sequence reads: CASSYSSWQPQHF. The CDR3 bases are TGTGCCAGCAGTTACTCCTCTTGGCAGCCCCAGCATTTT.

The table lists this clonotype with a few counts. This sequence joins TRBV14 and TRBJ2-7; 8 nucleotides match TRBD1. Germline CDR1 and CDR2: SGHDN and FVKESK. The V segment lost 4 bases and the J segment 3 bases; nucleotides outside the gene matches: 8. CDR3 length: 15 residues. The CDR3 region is CASSPPGTGSYEQYF. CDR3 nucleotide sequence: TGTGCCAGCAGCCCGCCAGGGACAGGAAGCTACGAGCAGTACTTC.

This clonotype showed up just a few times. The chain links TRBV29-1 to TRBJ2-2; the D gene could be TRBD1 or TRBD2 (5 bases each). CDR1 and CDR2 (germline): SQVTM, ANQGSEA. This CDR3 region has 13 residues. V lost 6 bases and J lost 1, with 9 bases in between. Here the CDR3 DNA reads TGCAGCGTCGGGGACGGGAACACCGGGGAGCTGTTTTTT. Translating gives CSVGDGNTGELFF.

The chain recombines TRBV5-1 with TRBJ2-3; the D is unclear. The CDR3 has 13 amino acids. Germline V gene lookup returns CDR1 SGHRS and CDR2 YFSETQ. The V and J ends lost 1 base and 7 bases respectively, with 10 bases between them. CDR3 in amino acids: CASSLSSGNTQYF. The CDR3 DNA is TGCGCCAGCAGCTTGTCCAGTGGAAATACGCAGTATTTT.

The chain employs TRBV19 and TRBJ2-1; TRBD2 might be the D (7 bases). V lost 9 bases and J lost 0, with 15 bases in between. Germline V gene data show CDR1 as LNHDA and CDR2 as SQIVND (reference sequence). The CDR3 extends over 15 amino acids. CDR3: CASTTGGASYNEQFF. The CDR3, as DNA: TGTGCCAGCACCACTGGGGGGGCCTCCTACAATGAGCAGTTCTTC. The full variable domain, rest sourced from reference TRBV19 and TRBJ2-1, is DGGITQSPKYLFRKEGQNVTLSCEQNLNHDAMYWYRQDPGQGLRLIYYSQIVNDFQKGDIAEGYSVSREKKESFPLTVTSAQKNPTAFYLCASTTGGASYNEQFFGPGTRLTVL.

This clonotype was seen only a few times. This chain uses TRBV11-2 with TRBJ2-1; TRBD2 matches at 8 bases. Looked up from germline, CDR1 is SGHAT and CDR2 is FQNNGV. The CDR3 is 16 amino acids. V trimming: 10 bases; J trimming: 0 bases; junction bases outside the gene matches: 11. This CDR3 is CATPSGPRGSYNEQFF. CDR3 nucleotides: TGTGCCACTCCTAGCGGGCCCCGGGGCTCCTACAATGAGCAGTTCTTC.

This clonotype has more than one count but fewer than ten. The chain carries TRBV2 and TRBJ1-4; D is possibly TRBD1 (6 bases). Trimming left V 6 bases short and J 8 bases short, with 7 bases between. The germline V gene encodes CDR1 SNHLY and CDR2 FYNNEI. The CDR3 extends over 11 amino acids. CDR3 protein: CASRRGEKLFF. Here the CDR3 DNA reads TGTGCCAGCAGGAGGGGGGAAAAACTGTTTTTT.

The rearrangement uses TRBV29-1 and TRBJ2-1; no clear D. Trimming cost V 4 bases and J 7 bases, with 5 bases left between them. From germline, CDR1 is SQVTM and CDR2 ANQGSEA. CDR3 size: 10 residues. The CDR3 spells CSVVLNEQFF. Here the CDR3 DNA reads TGCAGCGTTGTATTAAATGAGCAGTTCTTC.

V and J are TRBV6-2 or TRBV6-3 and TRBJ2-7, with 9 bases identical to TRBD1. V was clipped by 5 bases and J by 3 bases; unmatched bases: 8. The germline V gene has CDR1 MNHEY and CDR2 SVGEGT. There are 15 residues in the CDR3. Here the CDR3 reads CASSPFGQGNYEQYF. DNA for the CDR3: TGTGCCAGCAGTCCTTTTGGACAGGGGAACTACGAGCAGTACTTC.

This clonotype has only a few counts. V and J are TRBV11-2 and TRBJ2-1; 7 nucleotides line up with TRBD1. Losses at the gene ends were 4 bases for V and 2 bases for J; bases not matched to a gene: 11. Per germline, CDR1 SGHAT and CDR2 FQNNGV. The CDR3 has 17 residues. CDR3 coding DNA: TGTGCCAGCAGCTCAACCCTCAACAGGGGACCCTACAATGAGCAGTTCTTC. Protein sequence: CASSSTLNRGPYNEQFF.

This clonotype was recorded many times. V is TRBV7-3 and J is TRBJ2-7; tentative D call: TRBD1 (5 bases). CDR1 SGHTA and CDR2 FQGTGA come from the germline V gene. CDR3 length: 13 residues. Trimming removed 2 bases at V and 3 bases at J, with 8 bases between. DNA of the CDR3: TGTGCCAGCAGCTTAGACAGCCACTACGAGCAGTACTTC. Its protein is CASSLDSHYEQYF.

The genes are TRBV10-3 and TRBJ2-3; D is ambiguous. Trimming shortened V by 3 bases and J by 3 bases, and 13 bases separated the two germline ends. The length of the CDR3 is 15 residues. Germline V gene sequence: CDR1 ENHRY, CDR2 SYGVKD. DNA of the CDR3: TGTGCCATCAGTGAAGGCGGTATTTTTACAGATACGCAGTATTTT. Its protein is CAISEGGIFTDTQYF.

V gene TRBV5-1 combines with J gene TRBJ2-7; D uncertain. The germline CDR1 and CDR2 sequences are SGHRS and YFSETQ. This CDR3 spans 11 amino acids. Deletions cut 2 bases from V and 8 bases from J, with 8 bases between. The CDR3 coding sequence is TGCGCCAGCAGCTTTGAGGCCCAGCAGTACTTC. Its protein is CASSFEAQQYF.

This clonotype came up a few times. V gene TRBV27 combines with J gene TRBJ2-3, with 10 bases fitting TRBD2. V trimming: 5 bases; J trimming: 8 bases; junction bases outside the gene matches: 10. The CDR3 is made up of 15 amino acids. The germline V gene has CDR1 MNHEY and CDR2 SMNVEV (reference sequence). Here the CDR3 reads CASSTPASGRITQYF. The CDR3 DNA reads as TGTGCCAGCAGTACCCCCGCTAGCGGGAGAATTACGCAGTATTTT.

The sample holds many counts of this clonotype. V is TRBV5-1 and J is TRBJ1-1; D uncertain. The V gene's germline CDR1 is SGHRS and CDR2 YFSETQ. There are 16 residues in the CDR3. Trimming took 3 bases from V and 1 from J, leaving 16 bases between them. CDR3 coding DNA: TGCGCCAGCAGCTCGGGAGCCCTGGTCGGGAACACTGAAGCTTTCTTT. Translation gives CASSSGALVGNTEAFF.

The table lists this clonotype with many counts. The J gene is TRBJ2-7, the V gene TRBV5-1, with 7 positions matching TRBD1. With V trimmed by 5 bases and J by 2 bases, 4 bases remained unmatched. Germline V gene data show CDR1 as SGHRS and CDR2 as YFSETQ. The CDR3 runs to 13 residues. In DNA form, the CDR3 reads TGCGCCAGCAGATATGACAGGGCCTACGAGCAGTACTTC. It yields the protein CASRYDRAYEQYF.